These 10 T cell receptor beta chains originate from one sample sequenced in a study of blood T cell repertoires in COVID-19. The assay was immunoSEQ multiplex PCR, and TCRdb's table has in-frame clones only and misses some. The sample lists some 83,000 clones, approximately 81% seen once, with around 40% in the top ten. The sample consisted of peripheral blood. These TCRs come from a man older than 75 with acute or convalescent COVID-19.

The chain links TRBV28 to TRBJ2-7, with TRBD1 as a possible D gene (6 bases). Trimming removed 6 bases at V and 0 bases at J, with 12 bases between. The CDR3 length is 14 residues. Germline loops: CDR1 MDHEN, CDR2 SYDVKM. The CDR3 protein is CASRPQGSSYEQYF. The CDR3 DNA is TGTGCCAGCAGACCACAGGGCAGCTCCTACGAGCAGTACTTC.

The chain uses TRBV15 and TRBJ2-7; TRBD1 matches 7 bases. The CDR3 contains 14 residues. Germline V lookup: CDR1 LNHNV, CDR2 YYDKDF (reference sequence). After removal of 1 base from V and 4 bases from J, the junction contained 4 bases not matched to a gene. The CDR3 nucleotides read TGTGCCACCAGCAGAGCCGGGACAGCATACGAGCAGTACTTC. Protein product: CATSRAGTAYEQYF. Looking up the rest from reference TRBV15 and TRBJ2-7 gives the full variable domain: DAMVIQNPRYQVTQFGKPVTLSCSQTLNHNVMYWYQQKSSQAPKLLFHYYDKDFNNEADTPDNFQSRRPNTSFCFLDIRSPGLGDTAMYLCATSRAGTAYEQYFGPGTRLTVT.

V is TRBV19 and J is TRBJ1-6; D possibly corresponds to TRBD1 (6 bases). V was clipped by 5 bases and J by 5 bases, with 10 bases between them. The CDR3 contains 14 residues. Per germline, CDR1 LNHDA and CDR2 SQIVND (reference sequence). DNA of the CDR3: TGTGCCAGTAGTTTCGGGACAAATAATTCACCCCTCCACTTT. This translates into CASSFGTNNSPLHF.

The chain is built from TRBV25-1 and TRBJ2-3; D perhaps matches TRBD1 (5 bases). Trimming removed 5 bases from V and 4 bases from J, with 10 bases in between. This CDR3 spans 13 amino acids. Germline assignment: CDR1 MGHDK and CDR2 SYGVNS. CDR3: CASSRRVADTQYF. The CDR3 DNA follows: TGTGCCAGCAGTCGCAGGGTTGCAGATACGCAGTATTTT.

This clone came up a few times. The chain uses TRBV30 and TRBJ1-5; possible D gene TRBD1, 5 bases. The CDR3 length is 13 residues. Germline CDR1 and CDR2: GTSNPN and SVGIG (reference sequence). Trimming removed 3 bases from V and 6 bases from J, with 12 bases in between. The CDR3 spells CAWSGGDGQPQHF. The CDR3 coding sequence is TGTGCCTGGAGCGGGGGGGACGGTCAGCCCCAGCATTTT.

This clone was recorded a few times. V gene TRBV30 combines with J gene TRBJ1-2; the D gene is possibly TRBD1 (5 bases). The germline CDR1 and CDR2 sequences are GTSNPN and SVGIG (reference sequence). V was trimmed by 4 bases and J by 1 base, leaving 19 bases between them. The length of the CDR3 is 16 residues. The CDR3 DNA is TGTGCCTGGACTCCCGGGGGAGCAGCTAATAACTATGGCTACACCTTC. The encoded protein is CAWTPGGAANNYGYTF. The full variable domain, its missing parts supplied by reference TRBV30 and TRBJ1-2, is SQTIHQWPATLVQPVGSPLSLECTVEGTSNPNLYWYRQAAGRGLQLLFYSVGIGQISSEVPQNLSASRPQDRQFILSSKKLLLSDSGFYLCAWTPGGAANNYGYTFGSGTRLTVV.

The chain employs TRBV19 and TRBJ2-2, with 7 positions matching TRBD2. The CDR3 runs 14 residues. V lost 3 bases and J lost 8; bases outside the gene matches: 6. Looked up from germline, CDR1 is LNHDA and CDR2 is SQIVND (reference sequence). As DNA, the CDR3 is TGTGCCAGTAGTATTGCGGGAGTAGGAGGGGAGCTGTTTTTT. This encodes CASSIAGVGGELFF.

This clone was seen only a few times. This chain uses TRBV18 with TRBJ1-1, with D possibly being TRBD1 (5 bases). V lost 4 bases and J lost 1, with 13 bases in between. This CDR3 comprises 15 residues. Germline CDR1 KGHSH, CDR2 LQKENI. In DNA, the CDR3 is TGTGCCAGCTCACTAAACCGACAGCAGAACACTGAAGCTTTCTTT. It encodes CASSLNRQQNTEAFF.

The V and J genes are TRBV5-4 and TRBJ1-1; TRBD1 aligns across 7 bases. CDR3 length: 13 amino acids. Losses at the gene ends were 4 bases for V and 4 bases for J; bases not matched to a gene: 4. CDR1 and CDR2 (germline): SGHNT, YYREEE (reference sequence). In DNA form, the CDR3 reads TGTGCCAGCAGCACAGACAGGGTCACTGAAGCTTTCTTT. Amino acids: CASSTDRVTEAFF.

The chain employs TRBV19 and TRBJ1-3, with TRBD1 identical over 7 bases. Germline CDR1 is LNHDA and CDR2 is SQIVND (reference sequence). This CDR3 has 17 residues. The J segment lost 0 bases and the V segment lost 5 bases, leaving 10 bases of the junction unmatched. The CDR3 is CASSLRGQVLSGNTIYF. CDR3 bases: TGTGCCAGTAGTCTCCGAGGACAGGTCCTCTCTGGAAACACCATATATTTT.